This T cell receptor (beta chain) came from a study of CD8 T cells in Susac syndrome. An amount of RNA that ranged from 0.5 to 1 ug was reverse transcribed with random hexamers. A single record per CDR3 protein comes from TCRdb applying MiXCR to the immunoSEQ multiplex PCR reads. Here the sample spans approximately 150,000 distinct CDR3 sequences, roughly 94% being singletons. Germline-derived CDR1 and CDR2 are KGHSY and FQNENV. V was pared by 5 bases and J by 7 bases, with 14 bases between. CDR3 length: 13 amino acids. The chain has TRBV16 and TRBJ1-2; D unresolved. Material for sequencing was CD4+ T cells from PBMCs. The sequence derives from a human donor in good health. The CDR3 DNA follows: TGTGCCAGCAGCTACGTTGGTGGAAGTGGCTACACCTTC. Protein: CASSYVGGSGYTF.